The clone carrying this TCR beta chain has a handful of counts. Its antigen remains unknown. Germline-derived CDR1 and CDR2 are MDHEN and SYDVKM. Trimming at V came to 6 bases and at J to 2 bases, leaving 7 bases not matched to a gene. CDR3 size: 15 residues. Hyperthyroidism had been newly diagnosed in patients aged 18 to 65, and its duration was under 2 months. RNA transcripts served as the template for amplifying TCR beta CDR3 regions. The HTBI primer set drove a first-round RT-PCR of the TCR CDR3. Using its own MiXCR run on the multiplex PCR reads, TCRdb lists one record per CDR3 protein. The table lists approximately 640,000 distinct CDR3 sequences, roughly 17% of them singletons. The data stem from a study of T cells in Graves' hyperthyroidism and ophthalmopathy. General observations from the study: Blood also carried most thyroid clonotypes expanded above 0.001.

The material sequenced was blood. The sequence was obtained from a man aged 50 to 59 with Graves' hyperthyroidism. The rearrangement joins TRBV28 to TRBJ1-5; TRBD1 aligns across 7 bases. The CDR3, as DNA: TGTGCCAGCAGCCAGGGGGGCAGGGGCAATCAGCCCCAGCATTTT. Translation: CASSQGGRGNQPQHF.